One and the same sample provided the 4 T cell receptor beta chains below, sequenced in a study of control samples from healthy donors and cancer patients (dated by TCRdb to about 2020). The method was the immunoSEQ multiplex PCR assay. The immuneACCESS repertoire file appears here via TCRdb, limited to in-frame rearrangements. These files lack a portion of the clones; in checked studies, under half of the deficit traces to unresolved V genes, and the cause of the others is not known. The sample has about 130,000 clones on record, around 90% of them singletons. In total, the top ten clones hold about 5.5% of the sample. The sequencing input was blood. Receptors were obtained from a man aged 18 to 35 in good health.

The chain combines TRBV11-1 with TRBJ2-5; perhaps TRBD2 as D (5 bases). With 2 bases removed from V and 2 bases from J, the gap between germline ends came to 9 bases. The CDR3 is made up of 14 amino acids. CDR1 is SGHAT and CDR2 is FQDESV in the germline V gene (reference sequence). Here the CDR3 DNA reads TGTGCCAGCAGCTTACTCACTAGACAAGAGACCCAGTACTTC. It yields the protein CASSLLTRQETQYF. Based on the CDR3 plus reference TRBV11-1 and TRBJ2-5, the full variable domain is EAEVAQSPRYKITEKSQAVAFWCDPISGHATLYWYRQILGQGPELLVQFQDESVVDDSQLPKDRFSAERLKGVDSTLKIQPAELGDSAMYLCASSLLTRQETQYFGPGTRLLVL.

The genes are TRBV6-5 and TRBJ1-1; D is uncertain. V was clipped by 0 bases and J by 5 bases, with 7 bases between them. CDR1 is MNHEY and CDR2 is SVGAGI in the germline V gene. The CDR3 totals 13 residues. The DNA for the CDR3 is TGTGCCAGCAGTTACTCGGTAGGGACTGAAGCTTTCTTT. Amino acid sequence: CASSYSVGTEAFF.

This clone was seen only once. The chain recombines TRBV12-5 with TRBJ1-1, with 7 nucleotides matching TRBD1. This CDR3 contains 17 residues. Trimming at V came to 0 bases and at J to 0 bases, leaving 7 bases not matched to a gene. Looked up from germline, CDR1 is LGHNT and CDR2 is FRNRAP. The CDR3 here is CASGLVLGGTMNTEAFF. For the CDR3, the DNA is TGTGCTAGTGGTTTGGTACTAGGGGGCACGATGAACACTGAAGCTTTCTTT.

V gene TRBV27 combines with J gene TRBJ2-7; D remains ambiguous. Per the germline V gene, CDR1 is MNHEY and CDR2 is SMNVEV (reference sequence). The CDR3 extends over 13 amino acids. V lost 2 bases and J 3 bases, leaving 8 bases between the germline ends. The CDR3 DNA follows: TGTGCCAGCAGTTTAGGGCAGTTCTACGAGCAGTACTTC. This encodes CASSLGQFYEQYF.